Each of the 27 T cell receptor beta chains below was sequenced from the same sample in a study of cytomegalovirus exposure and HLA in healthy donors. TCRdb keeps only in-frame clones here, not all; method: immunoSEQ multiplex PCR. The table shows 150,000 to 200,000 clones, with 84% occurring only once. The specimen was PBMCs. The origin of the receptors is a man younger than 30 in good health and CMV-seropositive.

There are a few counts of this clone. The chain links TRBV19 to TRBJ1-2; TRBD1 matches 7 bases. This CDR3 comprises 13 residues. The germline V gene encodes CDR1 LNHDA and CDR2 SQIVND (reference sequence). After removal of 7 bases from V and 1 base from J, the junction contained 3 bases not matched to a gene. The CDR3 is CASTRDSNYGYTF. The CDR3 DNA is TGTGCCAGTACCCGGGACAGTAACTATGGCTACACCTTC.

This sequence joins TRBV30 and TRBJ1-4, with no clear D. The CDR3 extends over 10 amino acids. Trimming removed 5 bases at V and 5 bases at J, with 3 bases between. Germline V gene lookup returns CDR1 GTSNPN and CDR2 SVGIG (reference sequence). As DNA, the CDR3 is TGTGCCTGGTCAAATGAAAAACTGTTTTTT. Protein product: CAWSNEKLFF.

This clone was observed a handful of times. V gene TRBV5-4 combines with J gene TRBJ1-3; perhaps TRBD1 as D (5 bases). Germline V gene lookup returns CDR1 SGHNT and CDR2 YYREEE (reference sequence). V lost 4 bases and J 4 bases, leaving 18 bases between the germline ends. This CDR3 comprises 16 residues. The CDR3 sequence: CASSPNWGSTGNTIYF. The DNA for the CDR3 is TGTGCCAGCAGCCCAAACTGGGGCAGTACAGGAAACACCATATATTTT. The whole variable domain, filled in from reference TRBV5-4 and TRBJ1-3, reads ETGVTQSPTHLIKTRGQQVTLRCSSQSGHNTVSWYQQALGQGPQFIFQYYREEENGRGNFPPRFSGLQFPNYSSELNVNALELDDSALYLCASSPNWGSTGNTIYFGEGSWLTVV.

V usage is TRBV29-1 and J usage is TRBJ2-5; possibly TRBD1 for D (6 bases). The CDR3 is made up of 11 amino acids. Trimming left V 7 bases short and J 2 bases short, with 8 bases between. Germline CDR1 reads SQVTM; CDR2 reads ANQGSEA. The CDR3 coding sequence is TGCAGCGGAGGACAGCAAGAGACCCAGTACTTC. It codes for CSGGQQETQYF.

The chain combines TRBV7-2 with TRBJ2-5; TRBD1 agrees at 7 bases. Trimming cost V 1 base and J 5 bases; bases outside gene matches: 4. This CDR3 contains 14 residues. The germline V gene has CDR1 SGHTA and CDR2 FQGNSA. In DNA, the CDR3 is TGTGCCAGCAGCTTAGAAGACAGGGAGGAGACCCAGTACTTC. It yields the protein CASSLEDREETQYF.

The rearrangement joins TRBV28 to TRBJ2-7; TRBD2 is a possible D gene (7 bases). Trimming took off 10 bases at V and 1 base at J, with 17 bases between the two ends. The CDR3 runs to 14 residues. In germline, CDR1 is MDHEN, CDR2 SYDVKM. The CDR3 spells CATERGGESYEQYF. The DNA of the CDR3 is TGTGCCACCGAGAGGGGGGGTGAATCCTACGAGCAGTACTTC.

DNA of the CDR3: TGTGCCAGTAGTATAGGCGGGACAGGGAGCAACTATGGCTACACCTTC. It translates to CASSIGGTGSNYGYTF. The chain has TRBV19 and TRBJ1-2; 9 bases agree with TRBD1. The CDR3 has 16 residues. After removal of 1 base from V and 2 bases from J, the junction contained 5 bases not matched to a gene. Germline V CDR1 and CDR2: LNHDA, SQIVND (reference sequence).

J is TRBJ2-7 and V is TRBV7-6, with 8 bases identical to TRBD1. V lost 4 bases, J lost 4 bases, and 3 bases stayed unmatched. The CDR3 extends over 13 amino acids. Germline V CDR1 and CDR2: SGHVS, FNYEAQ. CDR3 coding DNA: TGTGCCAGCAGCTGGGGACAGGATTACGAGCAGTACTTC. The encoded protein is CASSWGQDYEQYF. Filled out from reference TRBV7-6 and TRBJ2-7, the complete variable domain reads GAGVSQSPRYKVTKRGQDVALRCDPISGHVSLYWYRQALGQGPEFLTYFNYEAQQDKSGLPNDRFSAERPEGSISTLTIQRTEQRDSAMYRCASSWGQDYEQYFGPGTRLTVT.

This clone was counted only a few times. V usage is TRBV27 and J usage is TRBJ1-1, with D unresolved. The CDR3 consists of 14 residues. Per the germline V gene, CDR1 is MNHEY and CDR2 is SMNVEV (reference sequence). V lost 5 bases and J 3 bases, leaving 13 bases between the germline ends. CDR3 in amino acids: CASSSQDSYTEAFF. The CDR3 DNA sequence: TGTGCCAGCAGTAGTCAGGACTCATACACTGAAGCTTTCTTT.

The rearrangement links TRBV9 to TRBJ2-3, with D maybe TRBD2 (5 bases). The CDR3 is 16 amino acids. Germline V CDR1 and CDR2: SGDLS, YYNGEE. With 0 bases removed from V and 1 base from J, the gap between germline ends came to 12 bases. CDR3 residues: CASSVEASSRTDTQYF. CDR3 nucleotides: TGTGCCAGCAGCGTAGAAGCTAGCAGTCGCACAGATACGCAGTATTTT.

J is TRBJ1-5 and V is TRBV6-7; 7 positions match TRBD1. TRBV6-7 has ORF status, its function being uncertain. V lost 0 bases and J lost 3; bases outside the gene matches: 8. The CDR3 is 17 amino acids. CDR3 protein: CASSYSQGVVDNQPQHF. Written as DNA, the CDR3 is TGTGCCAGCAGTTACTCTCAGGGGGTAGTGGACAATCAGCCCCAGCATTTT.

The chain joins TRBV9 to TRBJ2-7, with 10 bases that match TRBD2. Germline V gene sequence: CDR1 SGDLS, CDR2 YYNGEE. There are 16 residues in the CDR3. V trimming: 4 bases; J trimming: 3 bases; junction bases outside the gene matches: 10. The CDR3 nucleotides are TGTGCCAGCAGCCCCCGGGGGACTAGCGTCTACTACGAGCAGTACTTC. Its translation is CASSPRGTSVYYEQYF.

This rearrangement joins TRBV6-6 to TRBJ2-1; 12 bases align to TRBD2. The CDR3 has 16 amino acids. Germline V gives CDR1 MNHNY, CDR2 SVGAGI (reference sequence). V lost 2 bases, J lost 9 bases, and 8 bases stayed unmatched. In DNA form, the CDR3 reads TGTGCCAGCAGTTACGGTACTAGCGGGAGGAGGGGTGAGCAGTTCTTC. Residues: CASSYGTSGRRGEQFF.

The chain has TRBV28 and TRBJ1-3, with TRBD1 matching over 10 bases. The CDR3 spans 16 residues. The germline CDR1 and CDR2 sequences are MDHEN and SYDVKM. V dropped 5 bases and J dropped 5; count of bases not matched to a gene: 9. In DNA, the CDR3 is TGTGCCAGCAGTGATAAGACAGGGGGCGAGAGAAACACCATATATTTT. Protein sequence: CASSDKTGGERNTIYF.

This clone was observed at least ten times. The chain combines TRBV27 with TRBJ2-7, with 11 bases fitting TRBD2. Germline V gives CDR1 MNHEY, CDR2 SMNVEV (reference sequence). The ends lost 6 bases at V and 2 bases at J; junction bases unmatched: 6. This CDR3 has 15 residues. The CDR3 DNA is TGTGCCAGCAGACTGACTAGCGGGACGACCTACGAGCAGTACTTC. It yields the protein CASRLTSGTTYEQYF.

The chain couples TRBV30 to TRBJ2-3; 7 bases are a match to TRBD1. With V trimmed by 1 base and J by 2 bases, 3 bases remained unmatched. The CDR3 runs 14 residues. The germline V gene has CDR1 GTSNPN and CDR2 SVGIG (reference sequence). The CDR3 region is CAWSDGTATDTQYF. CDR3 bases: TGTGCCTGGAGTGACGGGACAGCCACAGATACGCAGTATTTT.

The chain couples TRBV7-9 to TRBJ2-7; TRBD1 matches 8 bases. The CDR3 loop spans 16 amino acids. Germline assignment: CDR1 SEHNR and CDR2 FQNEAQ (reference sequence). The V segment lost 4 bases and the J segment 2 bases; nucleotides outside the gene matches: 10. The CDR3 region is CASSSLGGQEPYEQYF. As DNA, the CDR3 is TGTGCCAGCAGCTCTCTGGGGGGACAGGAGCCCTACGAGCAGTACTTC.

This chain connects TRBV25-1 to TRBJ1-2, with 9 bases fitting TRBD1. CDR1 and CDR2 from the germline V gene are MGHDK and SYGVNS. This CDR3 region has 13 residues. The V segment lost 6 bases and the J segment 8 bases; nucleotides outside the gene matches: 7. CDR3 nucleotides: TGTGCCAGCAGCCCGGGACAGGGCAGGGGCTACACCTTC. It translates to CASSPGQGRGYTF.

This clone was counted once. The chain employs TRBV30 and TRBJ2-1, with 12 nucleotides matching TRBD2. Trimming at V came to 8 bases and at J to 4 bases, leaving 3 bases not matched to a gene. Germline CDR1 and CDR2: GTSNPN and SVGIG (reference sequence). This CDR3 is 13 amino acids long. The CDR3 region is CAGGLAGYNEQFF. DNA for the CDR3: TGTGCCGGTGGACTAGCGGGGTACAATGAGCAGTTCTTC. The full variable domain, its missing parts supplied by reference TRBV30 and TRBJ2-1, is SQTIHQWPATLVQPVGSPLSLECTVEGTSNPNLYWYRQAAGRGLQLLFYSVGIGQISSEVPQNLSASRPQDRQFILSSKKLLLSDSGFYLCAGGLAGYNEQFFGPGTRLTVL.

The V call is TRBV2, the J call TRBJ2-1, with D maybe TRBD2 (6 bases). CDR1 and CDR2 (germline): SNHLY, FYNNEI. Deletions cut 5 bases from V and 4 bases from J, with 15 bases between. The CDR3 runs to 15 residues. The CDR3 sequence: CASSQPVAAYNEQFF. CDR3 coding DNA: TGTGCCAGCAGTCAACCCGTAGCGGCATACAATGAGCAGTTCTTC.

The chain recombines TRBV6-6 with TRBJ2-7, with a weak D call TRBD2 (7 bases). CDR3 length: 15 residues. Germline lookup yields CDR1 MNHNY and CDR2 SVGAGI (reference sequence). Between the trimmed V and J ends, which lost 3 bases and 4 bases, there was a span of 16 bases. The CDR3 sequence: CASSYKGEGLYEQYF. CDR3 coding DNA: TGTGCCAGCAGTTATAAGGGGGAGGGCTTATACGAGCAGTACTTC.

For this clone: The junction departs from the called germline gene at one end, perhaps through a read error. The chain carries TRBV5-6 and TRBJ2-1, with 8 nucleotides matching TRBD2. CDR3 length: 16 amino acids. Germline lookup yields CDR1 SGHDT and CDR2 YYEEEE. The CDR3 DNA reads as TGTGCCAGCAGTTTGGCAGGGAGCGGGAGAGGAGATGAGCAGTTCTTC. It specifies CASSLAGSGRGDEQFF.

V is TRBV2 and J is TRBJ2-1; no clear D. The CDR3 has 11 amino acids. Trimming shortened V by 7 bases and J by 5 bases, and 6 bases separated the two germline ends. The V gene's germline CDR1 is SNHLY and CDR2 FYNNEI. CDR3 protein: CASMADNEQFF. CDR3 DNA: TGTGCCAGCATGGCGGACAATGAGCAGTTCTTC.

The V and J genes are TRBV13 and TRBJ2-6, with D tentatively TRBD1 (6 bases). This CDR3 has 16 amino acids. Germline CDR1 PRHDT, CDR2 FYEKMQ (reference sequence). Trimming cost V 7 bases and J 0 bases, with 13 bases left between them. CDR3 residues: CASTVRGYSGANVLTF. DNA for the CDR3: TGTGCCAGCACGGTTAGGGGGTACTCTGGGGCCAACGTCCTGACTTTC.

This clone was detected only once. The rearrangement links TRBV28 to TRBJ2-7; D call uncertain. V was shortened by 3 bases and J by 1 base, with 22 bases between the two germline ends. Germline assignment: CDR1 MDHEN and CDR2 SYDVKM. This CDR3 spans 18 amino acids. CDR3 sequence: CASSFPLALGAASYEQYF. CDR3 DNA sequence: TGTGCCAGCAGTTTCCCCCTGGCCCTGGGCGCCGCATCCTACGAGCAGTACTTC.

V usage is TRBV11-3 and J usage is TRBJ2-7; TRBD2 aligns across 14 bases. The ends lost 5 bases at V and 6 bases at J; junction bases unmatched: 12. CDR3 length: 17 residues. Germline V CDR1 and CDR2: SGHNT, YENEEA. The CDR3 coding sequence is TGTGCCAGCAGCGCGACGCGAGGGACTAGCGGGAGAGGCGAGCAGTACTTC. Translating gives CASSATRGTSGRGEQYF.

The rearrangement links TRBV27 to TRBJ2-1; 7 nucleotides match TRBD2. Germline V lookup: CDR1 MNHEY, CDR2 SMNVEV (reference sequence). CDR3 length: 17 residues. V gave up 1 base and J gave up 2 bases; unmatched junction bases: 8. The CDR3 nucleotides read TGTGCCAGCAGTTTATTGGTGGGGGAGGGCCCCTACAATGAGCAGTTCTTC. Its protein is CASSLLVGEGPYNEQFF.